These T cell receptor beta chains were read from a single sample in a study of breast tumors, draining lymph nodes, adjacent tissues. MiXCR, applied by TCRdb to the multiplex PCR reads, yields one record per CDR3 protein. The sample records approximately 150,000 distinct CDR3 sequences, approximately 32% being singletons. The specimen was axillary lymph node tissue. These receptors all come from a female donor with breast cancer. Some clones in this sample may be carry-over from other donors' samples. Both conserved end residues are part of each CDR3. Fields, in order: V gene, D gene, CDR3 protein. A D gene is named only where the DNA matches it firmly.

TRBV2	.	CASSEDGNYGYTF
TRBV5-1	.	CARSLGGALACEQYF
TRBV12-3/TRBV12-4	.	CASSLRGGTEASF
TRBV27	.	CASRGREETEAFF
TRBV7-9	.	CASRRTNTDTQYF
TRBV9	.	CASSPLRGREGELFF
TRBV5-1	TRBD2	CASSRAGASTDTQYF
TRBV28	.	CASSSPALETQYF
TRBV28	.	CASSVGSANTGELFF
TRBV14	TRBD1	CASSLSRGQGNYEQYF
TRBV30	.	CAWSVHVGGTEAFF
TRBV2	TRBD1	CASSPDRVRTEAFF
TRBV27	.	CASSLYGGTFDEQFF
TRBV4-3	TRBD1	CASSHPGQGGYGYTF
TRBV29-1	TRBD1	CSVVDRGHGYTF
TRBV7-3	TRBD2	CASSFVGGRTDTQYF
TRBV12-3/TRBV12-4	TRBD1	CASSLYQGANSPLHF
TRBV29-1	TRBD1	CSAQGGQGASNGKLFF
TRBV20-1	.	CSASNPNTEAFF
TRBV6-2/TRBV6-3	TRBD1	CASSTQGAGQPQHF
TRBV6-2/TRBV6-3	.	CASSYWAIIYGYTF
TRBV7-2	.	CASSLGPLPGETQYF
TRBV20-1	.	CSARVPQTTTTGELFF
TRBV19	TRBD1	CASSRDSPYEQYF
TRBV3-1	TRBD2	CASSQESSGGARETQYF
TRBV7-9	.	CASSAGSEQYF
TRBV27	TRBD2	CASSSRNSGSVETQYF
TRBV6-2/TRBV6-3	.	CASSYRPVGLRDRETQYF
TRBV29-1	.	CSVEGYVNEQLF